This TCR beta chain was recorded in a study of CD8 T cells in Susac syndrome. The V end was cut by 2 bases, the J end by 2 bases, with 15 bases between. The CDR3 extends over 16 amino acids. Per germline, CDR1 LNHNV and CDR2 YYDKDF (reference sequence). It was with random hexamers that about 0.45 to 1 ug RNA was reverse transcribed. TCRdb called the immunoSEQ multiplex PCR reads again in MiXCR, with one record for every CDR3 protein. Altogether roughly 160,000 distinct CDR3 sequences are present, 90% to 97% being singletons, with the ten largest covering 0.1% to 0.15%. The chain combines TRBV15 with TRBJ2-5; D is perhaps TRBD1 (6 bases). Sequencing was carried out using CD4+ T cells from PBMCs. This receptor was identified in a human donor with Susac syndrome. The CDR3 is CATSRPPLGAQETQYF. The CDR3 DNA is TGTGCCACCAGCAGACCCCCTTTGGGGGCGCAAGAGACCCAGTACTTC.